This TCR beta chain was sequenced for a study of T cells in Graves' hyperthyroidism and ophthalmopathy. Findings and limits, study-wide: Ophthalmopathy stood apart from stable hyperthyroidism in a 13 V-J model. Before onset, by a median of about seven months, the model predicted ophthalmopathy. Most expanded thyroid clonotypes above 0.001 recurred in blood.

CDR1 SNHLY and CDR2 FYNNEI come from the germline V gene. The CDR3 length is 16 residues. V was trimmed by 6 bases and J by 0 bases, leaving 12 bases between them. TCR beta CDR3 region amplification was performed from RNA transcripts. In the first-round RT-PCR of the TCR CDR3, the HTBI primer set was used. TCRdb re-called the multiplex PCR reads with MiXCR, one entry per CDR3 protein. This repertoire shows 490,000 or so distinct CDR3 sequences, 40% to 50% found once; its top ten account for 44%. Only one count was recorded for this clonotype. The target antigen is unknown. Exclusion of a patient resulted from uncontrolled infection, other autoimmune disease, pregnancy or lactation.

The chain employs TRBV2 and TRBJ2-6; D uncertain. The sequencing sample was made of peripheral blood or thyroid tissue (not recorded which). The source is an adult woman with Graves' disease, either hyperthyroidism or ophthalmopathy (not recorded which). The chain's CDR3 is CASSYGSNSGANVLTF. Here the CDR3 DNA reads TGTGCCAGCAGCTACGGCAGCAACTCTGGGGCCAACGTCCTGACTTTC.